These 7 T cell receptor beta chains originate from one sample sequenced in a study of blood T cell repertoires in COVID-19. The repertoire was sequenced with immunoSEQ multiplex PCR; TCRdb's copy has only in-frame clones and lacks some. This table holds around 99,000 clones, around 89% found once. The sample comprised peripheral blood. The receptors were gathered from a man aged 40-50 years with active or convalescent COVID-19.

This chain connects TRBV27 to TRBJ1-2; 7 bases align to TRBD1. The V gene's germline CDR1 is MNHEY and CDR2 SMNVEV (reference sequence). The CDR3 contains 13 residues. V dropped 5 bases and J dropped 7; count of bases not matched to a gene: 7. DNA for the CDR3: TGTGCCAGCAGTGCCTTACAGGGGAGTGGCTACACCTTC. Amino acid sequence: CASSALQGSGYTF.

This rearrangement joins TRBV10-3 to TRBJ1-1, with D tentatively TRBD1 (5 bases). The CDR3 is made up of 13 amino acids. The V gene's germline CDR1 is ENHRY and CDR2 SYGVKD. Deletions cut 6 bases from V and 1 base from J, with 9 bases between. CDR3 loop: CAIRTQGNTEAFF. In nucleotides, the CDR3 is TGTGCCATCAGGACTCAGGGGAACACTGAAGCTTTCTTT.

The chain has TRBV7-2 and TRBJ2-7; 15 positions agree with TRBD2. Germline-derived CDR1 and CDR2 are SGHTA and FQGNSA. V lost 4 bases, J lost 4 bases, and 5 bases stayed unmatched. The CDR3 is 16 amino acids. CDR3 coding DNA: TGTGCCAGCAGCTCGGGACTAGCGGGAGGTGTATACGAGCAGTACTTC. Translating gives CASSSGLAGGVYEQYF. The full variable domain, completed using reference TRBV7-2 and TRBJ2-7, is GAGVSQSPSNKVTEKGKDVELRCDPISGHTALYWYRQSLGQGLEFLIYFQGNSAPDKSGLPSDRFSAERTGGSVSTLTIQRTQQEDSAVYLCASSSGLAGGVYEQYFGPGTRLTVT.

This clone was detected only once. The V and J genes are TRBV12-3 or TRBV12-4 and TRBJ2-2, with D hard to call. The germline V and J ends were trimmed by 10 bases and 3 bases, with 9 bases remaining between them. This CDR3 comprises 12 residues. DNA of the CDR3: TGTGCCACCCCAAAATACACCGGGGAGCTGTTTTTT. Protein: CATPKYTGELFF.

This rearrangement joins TRBV6-1 to TRBJ1-4; D is possibly TRBD1 (5 bases). This CDR3 comprises 14 residues. CDR1 MNHNS and CDR2 SASEGT come from the germline V gene. The ends were cut back, 2 bases at V and 8 bases at J, with 12 bases in the middle. CDR3 loop: CASSEHGRGEKLFF. The CDR3 DNA sequence: TGTGCCAGCAGTGAACACGGGAGGGGAGAAAAACTGTTTTTT.

This chain joins TRBV19 and TRBJ1-2; 10 positions agree with TRBD1. The germline CDR1 and CDR2 sequences are LNHDA and SQIVND (reference sequence). The CDR3 consists of 13 residues. J gave up 6 bases and V 6 bases, and 4 bases lay outside the gene matches. CDR3 region: CASSLGTGDGYTF. The CDR3 DNA is TGTGCCAGTAGCCTCGGGACAGGGGATGGCTACACCTTC.

The chain has TRBV7-9 and TRBJ1-5, with D possibly TRBD1 on 6 matching bases. CDR3 length equals 16 residues. Trimming stripped 3 bases from V and 7 bases from J, with 19 bases between. From germline, CDR1 is SEHNR and CDR2 FQNEAQ (reference sequence). DNA of the CDR3: TGTGCCAGCAGCTTTTATAACGGGGGGCCGGGGCAGCCCCAGCATTTT. Translating gives CASSFYNGGPGQPQHF. Variable domain in full (rest from reference TRBV7-9 and TRBJ1-5): DTGVSQNPRHKITKRGQNVTFRCDPISEHNRLYWYRQTLGQGPEFLTYFQNEAQLEKSRLLSDRFSAERPKGSFSTLEIQRTEQGDSAMYLCASSFYNGGPGQPQHFGDGTRLSIL.